Given below is one T cell receptor (beta chain) in context. Clones were sequenced by immunoSEQ multiplex PCR, and TCRdb holds only the in-frame ones, with some missing. The sample lists about 140,000 clones, roughly four fifths occurring once. Germline V CDR1 and CDR2: LGHDT, YNNKEL (reference sequence). The V end was cut by 5 bases, the J end by 6 bases, with 10 bases between. This CDR3 spans 12 amino acids. The source of the sample is a study of blood T cell repertoires in COVID-19. About the research overall: T cells, B-cell-depleted T cells, or PBMCs supplied cDNA or gDNA.

The chain couples TRBV3-1 (or the pseudogene TRBV3-2) to TRBJ1-2; D gene uncertain. The sequence derives from a human donor in a cohort sampled during active COVID-19. Sequenced: peripheral blood. CDR3 protein: CASSWRRDGYTF. The CDR3 DNA reads TGTGCCAGCAGCTGGCGGCGGGATGGCTACACCTTC.